A selection of T cell receptor beta chains follows, all from one sample in a study of blood T cell repertoires in COVID-19. Here immunoSEQ multiplex PCR was the method, and the copy in TCRdb shows in-frame clones only, minus some. The sample yields 9,900 or so clones, around 91% seen once. Sequencing was performed on peripheral blood. Receptor source: a human donor in a cohort sampled during active COVID-19. Both conserved end residues are part of each CDR3. The order of the fields is J gene, D gene, clone size, V gene, CDR3 protein, CDR3 DNA. A D gene is named only where the DNA matches it firmly. The size entry is marked missing in some rows and otherwise reads once, few, many or a size class.

>TRBJ2-3|NA|NA|TRBV7-2
CASSFRGTLVTQYF
TGTGCCAGCAGCTTCAGAGGGACTCTAGTAACGCAGTATTTT
>TRBJ2-3|TRBD2|NA|TRBV11-3
CASERGGQGDTQYF
TGTGCCAGCGAGCGGGGGGGCCAGGGAGATACGCAGTATTTT
>TRBJ2-1|NA|NA|TRBV21-1
CASSTTGGSSYNEQFF
TGTGCCAGCAGCACGACAGGGGGCAGCTCCTACAATGAGCAGTTCTTC
>TRBJ2-4|TRBD2|once|TRBV30
CAFRLAGARGIQYF
TGTGCCTTCAGACTAGCGGGGGCCAGGGGCATTCAGTACTTC
>TRBJ2-1|TRBD2|NA|TRBV9
CASSVFSGGAGNEQFF
TGTGCCAGCAGCGTATTTAGCGGGGGGGCCGGCAATGAGCAGTTCTTC
>TRBJ2-1|TRBD2|once|TRBV5-1
CASSLAWTSGGHNEQFF
TGCGCCAGCAGCTTGGCCTGGACTAGCGGGGGCCACAATGAGCAGTTCTTC
>TRBJ1-3|TRBD1|NA|TRBV6-6
CASRTGVAGNTIYF
TGTGCCAGCAGAACAGGGGTCGCTGGAAACACCATATATTTT
>TRBJ2-2|NA|NA|TRBV18
CASSPPQGTGELFF
TGTGCCAGCTCACCCCCTCAGGGGACCGGGGAGCTGTTTTTT
>TRBJ2-7|TRBD1|few|TRBV30
CAWSRQGAYEQYF
TGTGCCTGGAGTCGACAGGGGGCCTACGAGCAGTACTTC
>TRBJ1-4|TRBD1|once|TRBV5-1
CASSSDRAYEKLFF
TGCGCCAGCAGCTCGGACAGGGCATATGAAAAACTGTTTTTT
>TRBJ2-3|TRBD1|NA|TRBV10-1
CASSGDRGLGDTQYF
TGCGCCAGCAGTGGCGACAGGGGGCTTGGAGATACGCAGTATTTT
>TRBJ2-3|NA|NA|TRBV9
CASSVVEGVDTQYF
TGTGCCAGCAGCGTAGTCGAGGGGGTAGATACGCAGTATTTT
>TRBJ2-7|TRBD1|NA|TRBV6-6
CASSSWDRGNEQYF
TGTGCCAGCAGTTCTTGGGACAGGGGGAACGAGCAGTACTTC
>TRBJ2-1|NA|NA|TRBV5-1
CASDRGAGATNNEQFF
TGCGCCAGTGACCGGGGAGCGGGCGCTACTAACAATGAGCAGTTCTTC
>TRBJ2-1|NA|NA|TRBV7-9
CASSPPGQGQNEQFF
TGTGCCAGCAGCCCCCCGGGGCAGGGGCAGAATGAGCAGTTCTTC
>TRBJ2-1|NA|NA|TRBV7-9
CASSPLGGRAGYNEQFF
TGTGCCAGCAGCCCACTGGGTGGCAGGGCTGGGTACAATGAGCAGTTCTTC
>TRBJ1-2|TRBD1|NA|TRBV19
CASMGQERAYGYTF
TGTGCCAGTATGGGACAGGAAAGGGCTTATGGCTACACCTTC
>TRBJ1-2|NA|NA|TRBV19
CASSKAQAYGYTF
TGTGCCAGTAGTAAGGCCCAGGCCTATGGCTACACCTTC
>TRBJ2-2|NA|NA|TRBV11-3
CASTLSRANTGELFF
TGTGCCAGCACCCTAAGCCGGGCGAACACCGGGGAGCTGTTTTTT
>TRBJ1-3|NA|NA|TRBV6-5
CASSLQGGGNTIYF
TGTGCCAGCAGTCTCCAGGGTGGTGGAAACACCATATATTTT
>TRBJ1-2|NA|NA|TRBV28
CASSLGAARGYTF
TGTGCCAGCAGTTTAGGGGCGGCAAGAGGCTACACCTTC
>TRBJ2-1|TRBD2|NA|TRBV2
CASSTGGIRRNEQFF
TGTGCCAGCAGCACGGGGGGGATAAGGCGCAATGAGCAGTTCTTC
>TRBJ2-6|NA|NA|TRBV19
CASTNLRGRDGSGANVLTF
TGTGCCAGTACCAACCTGCGCGGCAGGGATGGATCTGGGGCCAACGTCCTGACTTTC
>TRBJ1-6|TRBD1|NA|TRBV7-9
CASSETGAYSPLHF
TGTGCCAGCAGCGAGACAGGGGCATATTCACCCCTCCACTTT
>TRBJ1-2|NA|NA|TRBV6-5
CASSYQTGRRRGYTF
TGTGCCAGCAGTTACCAAACTGGGCGCAGGAGGGGCTACACCTTC
>TRBJ2-7|NA|NA|TRBV7-6
CASSSTGGLASSYEQYF
TGTGCCAGCAGCTCCACCGGCGGGCTAGCGAGCTCCTACGAGCAGTACTTC
>TRBJ1-2|NA|few|TRBV28
CASSLKQADGYTF
TGTGCCAGCAGTTTAAAGCAGGCAGATGGCTACACCTTC
>TRBJ2-3|TRBD2|NA|TRBV12-3/TRBV12-4
CASSPSLAGVQYF
TGTGCCAGCAGTCCCTCCCTAGCGGGGGTCCAGTATTTT
>TRBJ1-1|TRBD1|NA|TRBV3-1/TRBV3-2
CASSRTGGTEAFF
TGTGCCAGCAGCCGGACAGGGGGGACTGAAGCTTTCTTT
>TRBJ1-2|NA|NA|TRBV12-3/TRBV12-4
CASSFEGNGYTF
TGTGCCAGCAGTTTTGAGGGTAATGGCTACACCTTC
>TRBJ2-1|TRBD2|NA|TRBV5-1
CASSYAQRGGYNEQFF
TGCGCCAGCAGCTACGCTCAGCGGGGGGGTTACAATGAGCAGTTCTTC
>TRBJ2-5|NA|NA|TRBV7-2
CASSVNGVGGGEETQYF
TGTGCCAGCAGCGTGAATGGAGTGGGGGGAGGTGAAGAGACCCAGTACTTC
>TRBJ2-3|NA|NA|TRBV14
CASSQDRGWTDTQYF
TGTGCCAGCAGCCAAGATCGGGGGTGGACAGATACGCAGTATTTT